Shown below are 5 T cell receptor beta chains from a single sample sequenced in a study of T cell responses to AZD1222 COVID-19 vaccine. The protocol was immunoSEQ multiplex PCR, while the TCRdb copy is restricted to in-frame clones and leaves out a portion. The sample has about 200,000 clones, approximately 95% seen once. The specimen was peripheral blood, collected 28 days after the second AZD1222 dose. The receptor source for this set is an adult who received the AZD1222 COVID-19 vaccine.

The rearrangement joins TRBV1 to TRBJ2-5; the table's D call TRBD2 went unverified against the DNA. TRBV1 is classified as a pseudogene. The CDR3 spans 16 residues. In DNA, the CDR3 is TGCACCAGCAGCCAAGAAGGGACTAGTAACCAAGAGACCCAGTACTTC. It yields the protein CTSSQEGTSNQETQYF.

CDR3 sequence (DNA): TGCGCCAGCAGCCGGATCGGACAGCAAGAGACCCAGTACTTC. Amino acids: CASSRIGQQETQYF. J is TRBJ2-5 and V is TRBV4-1; D possibly corresponds to TRBD1 (6 bases). The V end was cut by 4 bases, the J end by 2 bases, with 11 bases between. The germline gives CDR1 MGHRA, CDR2 YSYEKL. The CDR3 covers 14 residues.

CDR3: CASSGWDRLSGNTIYF. The CDR3 DNA sequence: TGTGCCAGCAGTGGATGGGACCGCCTCTCTGGAAACACCATATATTTT. The chain joins TRBV25-1 to TRBJ1-3; possible D gene TRBD1, 5 bases. From germline, CDR1 is MGHDK and CDR2 SYGVNS. Trimming shortened V by 4 bases and J by 0 bases, and 13 bases separated the two germline ends. The CDR3 spans 16 residues.

The chain joins TRBV6-6 to TRBJ2-7; the D gene is possibly TRBD1 (6 bases). The germline V gene encodes CDR1 MNHNY and CDR2 SVGAGI (reference sequence). The V and J ends lost 5 bases and 5 bases respectively, with 19 bases between them. The CDR3 contains 15 residues. CDR3 in DNA: TGTGCCAGCAGTCAGAACCGGGATACAGGGAACGAGCAGTACTTC. Residues: CASSQNRDTGNEQYF.

The chain uses TRBV5-1 and TRBJ1-4; no firm D call. Germline CDR1 and CDR2: SGHRS and YFSETQ. There are 12 residues in the CDR3. V was trimmed by 6 bases and J by 0 bases, leaving 3 bases between them. The CDR3: CASTATNEKLFF. The DNA of the CDR3 is TGCGCCAGCACAGCAACTAATGAAAAACTGTTTTTT.